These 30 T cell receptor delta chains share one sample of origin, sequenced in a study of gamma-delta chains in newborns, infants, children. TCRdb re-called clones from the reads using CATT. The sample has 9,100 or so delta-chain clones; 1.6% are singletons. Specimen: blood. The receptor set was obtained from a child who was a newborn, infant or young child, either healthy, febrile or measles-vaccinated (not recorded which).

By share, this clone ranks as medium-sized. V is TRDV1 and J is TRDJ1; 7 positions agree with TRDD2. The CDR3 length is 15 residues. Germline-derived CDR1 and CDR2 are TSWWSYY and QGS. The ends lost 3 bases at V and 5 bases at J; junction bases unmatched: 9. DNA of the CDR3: TGTGCTCTTGGGGAGCCCTTCCTGCCGACGGATAAACTCATCTTT. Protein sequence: CALGEPFLPTDKLIF.

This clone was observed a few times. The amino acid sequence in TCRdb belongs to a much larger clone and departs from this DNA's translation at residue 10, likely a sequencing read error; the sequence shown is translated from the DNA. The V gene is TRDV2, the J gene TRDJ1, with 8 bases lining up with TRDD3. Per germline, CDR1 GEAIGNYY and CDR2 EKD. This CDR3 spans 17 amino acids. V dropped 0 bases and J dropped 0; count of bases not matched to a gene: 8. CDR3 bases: TGTGCCTGTGACACCTGCGCTGGGGGAGGCTACACCGATAAACTCATCTTT. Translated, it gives CACDTCAGGGYTDKLIF.

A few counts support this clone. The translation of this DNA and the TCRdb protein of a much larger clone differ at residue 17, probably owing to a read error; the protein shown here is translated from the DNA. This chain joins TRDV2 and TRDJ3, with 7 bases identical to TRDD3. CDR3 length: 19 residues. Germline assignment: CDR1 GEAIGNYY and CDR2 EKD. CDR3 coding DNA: TGTGCCTGTGACCACACGGGATGGGGGAGCTCCTGGGACACCCGACAGGTGTTTTTC. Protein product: CACDHTGWGSSWDTRQVFF.

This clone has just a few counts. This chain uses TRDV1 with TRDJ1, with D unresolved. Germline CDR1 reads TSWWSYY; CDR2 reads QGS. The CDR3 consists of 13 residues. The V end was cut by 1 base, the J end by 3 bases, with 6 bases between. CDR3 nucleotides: TGTGCTCTTGGGGAACGGGTGGCCGATAAACTCATCTTT. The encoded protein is CALGERVADKLIF.

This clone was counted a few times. CDR3: CALGEWATGGWETDKLIF. The CDR3 DNA follows: TGTGCTCTTGGGGAATGGGCTACTGGGGGATGGGAAACCGATAAACTCATCTTT. The J gene is TRDJ1, the V gene TRDV1, with 10 bases that match TRDD3. CDR3 size: 18 residues. Germline V gives CDR1 TSWWSYY, CDR2 QGS. V was clipped by 2 bases and J by 2 bases; unmatched bases: 11.

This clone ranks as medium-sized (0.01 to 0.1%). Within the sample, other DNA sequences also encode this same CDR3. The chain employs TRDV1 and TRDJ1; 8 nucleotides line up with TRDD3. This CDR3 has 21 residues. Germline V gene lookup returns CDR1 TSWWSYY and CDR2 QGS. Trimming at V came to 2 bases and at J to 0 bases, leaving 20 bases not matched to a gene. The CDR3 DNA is TGTGCTCTTGGGGAAGGGGCCTTCCAGCGCTTTATGGGGGATTACACCGATAAACTCATCTTT. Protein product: CALGEGAFQRFMGDYTDKLIF.

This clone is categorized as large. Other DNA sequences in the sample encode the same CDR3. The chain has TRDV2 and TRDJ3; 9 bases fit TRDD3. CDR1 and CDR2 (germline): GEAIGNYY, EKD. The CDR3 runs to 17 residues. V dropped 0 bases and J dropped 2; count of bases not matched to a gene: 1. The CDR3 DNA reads TGTGCCTGTGACACCGTGGGGGATACCTGGGACACCCGACAGATGTTTTTC. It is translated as CACDTVGDTWDTRQMFF.

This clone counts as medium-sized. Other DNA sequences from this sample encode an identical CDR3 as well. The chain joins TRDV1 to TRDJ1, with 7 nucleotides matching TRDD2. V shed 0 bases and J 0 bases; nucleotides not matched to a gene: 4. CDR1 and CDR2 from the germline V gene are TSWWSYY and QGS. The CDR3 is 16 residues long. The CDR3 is CALGELVPSYTDKLIF. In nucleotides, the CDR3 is TGTGCTCTTGGGGAACTAGTTCCTTCCTACACCGATAAACTCATCTTT.

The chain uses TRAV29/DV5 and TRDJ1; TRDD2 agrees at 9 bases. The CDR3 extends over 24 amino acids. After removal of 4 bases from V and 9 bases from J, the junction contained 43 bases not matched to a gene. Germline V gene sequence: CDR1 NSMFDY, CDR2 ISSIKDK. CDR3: CAARPRPSYDDHQSGDFPPWELIF. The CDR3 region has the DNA TGTGCAGCACGACCCCGGCCTTCCTACGATGACCATCAATCTGGGGATTTCCCCCCCTGGGAACTCATCTTT.

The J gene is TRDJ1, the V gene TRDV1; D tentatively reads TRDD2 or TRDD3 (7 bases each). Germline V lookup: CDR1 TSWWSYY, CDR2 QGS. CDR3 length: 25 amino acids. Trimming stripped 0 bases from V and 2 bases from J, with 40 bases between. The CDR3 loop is CALGELVFLHPTGVRLSRMTDKLIF. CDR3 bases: TGTGCTCTTGGGGAACTAGTATTCCTACACCCTACTGGGGTACGCCTCTCCCGAATGACCGATAAACTCATCTTT.

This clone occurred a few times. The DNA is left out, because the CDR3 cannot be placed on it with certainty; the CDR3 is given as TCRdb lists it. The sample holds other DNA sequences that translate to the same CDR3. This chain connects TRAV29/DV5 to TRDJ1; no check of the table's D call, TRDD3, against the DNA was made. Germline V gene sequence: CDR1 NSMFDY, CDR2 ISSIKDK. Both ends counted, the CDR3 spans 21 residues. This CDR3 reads CSVLLCSNYPGGGYGTDKLIF.

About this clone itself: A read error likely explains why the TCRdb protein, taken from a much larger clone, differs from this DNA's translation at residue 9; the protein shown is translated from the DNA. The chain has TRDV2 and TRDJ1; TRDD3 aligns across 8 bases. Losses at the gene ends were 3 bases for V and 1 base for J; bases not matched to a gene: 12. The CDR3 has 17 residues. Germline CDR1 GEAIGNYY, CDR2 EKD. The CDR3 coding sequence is TGTGCCTGTGACTTCGTACTGGGGGGTACACCCACCGATAAACTCATCTTT. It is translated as CACDFVLGGTPTDKLIF.

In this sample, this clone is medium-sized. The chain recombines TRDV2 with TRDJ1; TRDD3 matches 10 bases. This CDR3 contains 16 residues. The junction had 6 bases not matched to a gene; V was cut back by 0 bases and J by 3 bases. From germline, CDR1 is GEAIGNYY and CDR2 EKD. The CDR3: CACDTRTGGYADKLIF. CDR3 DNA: TGTGCCTGTGACACCCGAACAGGGGGATACGCCGATAAACTCATCTTT.

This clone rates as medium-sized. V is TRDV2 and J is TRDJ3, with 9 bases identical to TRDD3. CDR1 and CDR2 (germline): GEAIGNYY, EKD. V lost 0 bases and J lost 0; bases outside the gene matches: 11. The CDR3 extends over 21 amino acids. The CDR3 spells CACDTGWGIERSSWDTRQMFF. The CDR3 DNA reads TGTGCCTGTGACACCGGGTGGGGGATAGAAAGAAGCTCCTGGGACACCCGACAGATGTTTTTC.

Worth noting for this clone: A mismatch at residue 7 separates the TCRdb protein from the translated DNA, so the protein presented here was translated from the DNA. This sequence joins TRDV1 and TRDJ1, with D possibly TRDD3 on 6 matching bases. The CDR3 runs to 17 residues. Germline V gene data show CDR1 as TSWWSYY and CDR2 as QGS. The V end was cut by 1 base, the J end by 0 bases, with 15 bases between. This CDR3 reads CALGERGGAPYTDKLIF. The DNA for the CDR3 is TGTGCTCTTGGGGAACGAGGGGGAGCCCCGTACACCGATAAACTCATCTTT.

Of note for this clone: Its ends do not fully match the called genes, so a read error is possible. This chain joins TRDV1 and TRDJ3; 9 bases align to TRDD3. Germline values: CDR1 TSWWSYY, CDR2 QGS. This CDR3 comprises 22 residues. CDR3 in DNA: TGTGCTCTTGGATCCGCTTCTAGCAACTGGGGGACGCCTTCCTGGGACACCCGACAGGTGTTTTTC. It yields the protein CALGSASSNWGTPSWDTRQVFF.

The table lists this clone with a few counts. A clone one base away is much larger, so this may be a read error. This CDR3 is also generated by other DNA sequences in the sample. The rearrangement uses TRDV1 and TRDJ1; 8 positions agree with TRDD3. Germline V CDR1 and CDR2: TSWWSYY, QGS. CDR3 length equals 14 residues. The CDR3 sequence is CALGTWDTQVKLIF. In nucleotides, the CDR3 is TGCGCTCTTGGAACGTGGGATACGCAGGTGAAACTCATCTTT.

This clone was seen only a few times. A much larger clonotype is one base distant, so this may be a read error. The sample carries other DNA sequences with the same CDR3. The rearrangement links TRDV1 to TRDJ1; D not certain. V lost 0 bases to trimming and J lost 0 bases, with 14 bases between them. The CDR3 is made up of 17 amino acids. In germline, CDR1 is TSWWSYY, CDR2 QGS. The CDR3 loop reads CALGELSYRPHTDKLIF. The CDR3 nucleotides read TGTGCTCTTGGGGAACTAAGCTACCGGCCCCACACCGATAAACTCATCTTT.

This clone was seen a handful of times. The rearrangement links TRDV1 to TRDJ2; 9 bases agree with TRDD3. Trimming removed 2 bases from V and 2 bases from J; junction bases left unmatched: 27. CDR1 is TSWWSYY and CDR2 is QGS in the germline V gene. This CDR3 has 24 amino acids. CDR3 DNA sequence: TGTGCTCTTGGGGAATCCAAGGACGGGGGTCGACTCATGCTGGGGGATGGGTTGACAGCACAACTCTTCTTT. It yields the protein CALGESKDGGRLMLGDGLTAQLFF.

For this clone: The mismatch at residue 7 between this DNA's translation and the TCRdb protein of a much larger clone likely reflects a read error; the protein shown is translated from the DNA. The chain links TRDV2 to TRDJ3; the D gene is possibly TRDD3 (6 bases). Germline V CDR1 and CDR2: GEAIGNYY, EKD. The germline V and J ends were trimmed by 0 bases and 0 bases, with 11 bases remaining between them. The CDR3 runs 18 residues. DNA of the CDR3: TGTGCCTGTGACACCGTTGAGGGATACTCCTGGGACACCCGACAGATGTTTTTC. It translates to CACDTVEGYSWDTRQMFF.

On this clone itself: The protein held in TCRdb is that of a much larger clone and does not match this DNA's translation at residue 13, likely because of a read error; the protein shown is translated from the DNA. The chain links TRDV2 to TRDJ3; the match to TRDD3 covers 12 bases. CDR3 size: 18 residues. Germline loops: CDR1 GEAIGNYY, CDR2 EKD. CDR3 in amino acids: CACDSTGGYSWDARQMFF. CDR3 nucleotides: TGTGCCTGTGACAGTACTGGGGGATACTCCTGGGACGCCCGACAGATGTTTTTC.

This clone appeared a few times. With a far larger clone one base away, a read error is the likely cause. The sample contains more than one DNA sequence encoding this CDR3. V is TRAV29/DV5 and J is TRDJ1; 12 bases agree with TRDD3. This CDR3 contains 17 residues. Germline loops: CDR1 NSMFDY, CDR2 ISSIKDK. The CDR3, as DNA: TGTGCGGCAAGCGCGGACTGGGGGATACTCCCCACCGATAAACTCATCTTT. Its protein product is CAASADWGILPTDKLIF.

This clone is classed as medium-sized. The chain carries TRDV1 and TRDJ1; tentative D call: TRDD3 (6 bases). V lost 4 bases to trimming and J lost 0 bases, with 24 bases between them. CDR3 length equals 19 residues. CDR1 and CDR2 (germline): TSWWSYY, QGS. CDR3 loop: CALGGPLPVGGPYTDKLIF. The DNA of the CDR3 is TGTGCTCTTGGGGGCCCGCTCCCGGTGGGGGGGCCGTACACCGATAAACTCATCTTT.

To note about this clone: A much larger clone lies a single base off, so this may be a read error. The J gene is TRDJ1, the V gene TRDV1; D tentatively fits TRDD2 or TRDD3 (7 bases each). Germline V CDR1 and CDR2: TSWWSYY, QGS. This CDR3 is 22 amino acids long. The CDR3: CALGVRSYGRADTKRVTDKHIF. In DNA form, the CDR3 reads TGTGCTCTTGGGGTCCGTTCCTACGGAAGAGCGGATACGAAGAGAGTCACCGATAAACACATCTTT.

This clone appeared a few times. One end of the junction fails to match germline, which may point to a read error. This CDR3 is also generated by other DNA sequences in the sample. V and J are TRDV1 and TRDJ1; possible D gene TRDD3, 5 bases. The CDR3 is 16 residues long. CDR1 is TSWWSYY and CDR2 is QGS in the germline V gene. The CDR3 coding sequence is TGCGCTCTTGGGGAACCAAGCCCCTTTCGGGCCGATAAACTCATCTTT. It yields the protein CALGEPSPFRADKLIF.

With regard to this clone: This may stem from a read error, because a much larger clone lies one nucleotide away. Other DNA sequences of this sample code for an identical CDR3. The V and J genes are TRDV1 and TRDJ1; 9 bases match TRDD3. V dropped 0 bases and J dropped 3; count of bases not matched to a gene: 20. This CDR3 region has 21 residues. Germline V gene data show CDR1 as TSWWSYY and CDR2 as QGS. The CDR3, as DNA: TGTGCTCTTGGGGAACTCACTCCTTCGCTGGGGGATGGAACTAGGGCCGATAAACTCATCTTT. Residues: CALGELTPSLGDGTRADKLIF.

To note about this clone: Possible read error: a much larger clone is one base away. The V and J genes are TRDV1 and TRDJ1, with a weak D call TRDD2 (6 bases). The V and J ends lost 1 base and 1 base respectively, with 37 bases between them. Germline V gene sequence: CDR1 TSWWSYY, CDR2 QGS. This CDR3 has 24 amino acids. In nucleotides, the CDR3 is TGTGCTCTTGGGGAACCGTACCGTGGCCTTCCCAAGGGGGTACGGCGCGTAGTCACCGATAAACTCATCTTT. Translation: CALGEPYRGLPKGVRRVVTDKLIF.

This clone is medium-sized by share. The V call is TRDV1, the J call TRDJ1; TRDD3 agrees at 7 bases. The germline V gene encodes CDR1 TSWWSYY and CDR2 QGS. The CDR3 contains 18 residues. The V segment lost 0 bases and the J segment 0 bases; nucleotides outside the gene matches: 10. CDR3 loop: CALGELSRGYPYTDKLIF. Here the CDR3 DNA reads TGTGCTCTTGGGGAACTTTCCAGGGGATATCCATACACCGATAAACTCATCTTT.

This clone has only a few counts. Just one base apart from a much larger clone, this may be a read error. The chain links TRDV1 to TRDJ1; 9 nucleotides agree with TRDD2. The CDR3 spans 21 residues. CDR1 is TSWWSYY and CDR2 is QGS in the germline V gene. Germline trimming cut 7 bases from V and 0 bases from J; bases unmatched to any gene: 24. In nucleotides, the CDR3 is TGTGCTCTTGCGACACCGGCCTTCCTACCCCGTACTGACCCTTACACCGATAAACTCATCTTT. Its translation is CALATPAFLPRTDPYTDKLIF.

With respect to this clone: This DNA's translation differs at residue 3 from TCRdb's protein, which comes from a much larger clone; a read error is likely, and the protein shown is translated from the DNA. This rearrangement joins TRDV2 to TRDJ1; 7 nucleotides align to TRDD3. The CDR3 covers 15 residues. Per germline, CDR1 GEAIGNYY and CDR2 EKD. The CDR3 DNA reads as TGTGCCGGTGACATCTTGGGGATATACACCGATAAACTCATCTTT. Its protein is CAGDILGIYTDKLIF.